Listed here are 2 T cell receptor beta chains from one sample, sequenced in a study of graft-versus-host responses after intestinal transplantation. No antigen has been assigned to these receptors. The method was immunoSEQ multiplex PCR; TCRdb's version includes in-frame clones alone and lacks a portion of them. The data show 80,000 to 100,000 clones, more than 85% seen once. The sequencing used unstimulated CD4+ T cells sorted from spleen or lymph node cells, collected before intestinal transplant. The receptors here all came from a human donor who received an intestinal transplant.

This chain uses TRBV7-3 with TRBJ2-5; 7 bases line up with TRBD2. V shed 4 bases, J shed 6 bases, and the junction held 8 bases outside the gene matches. The V gene's germline CDR1 is SGHTA and CDR2 FQGTGA. This CDR3 comprises 14 residues. The CDR3 region is CASSSTGGMKTQYF. CDR3 DNA: TGTGCCAGCAGCTCCACCGGGGGGATGAAGACCCAGTACTTC.

The genes are TRBV5-1 and TRBJ2-5; 10 bases are shared with TRBD1. With V trimmed by 5 bases and J by 4 bases, 5 bases remained unmatched. CDR1 and CDR2 (germline): SGHRS, YFSETQ. The CDR3 runs to 14 residues. The CDR3 region is CASSSGTGVETQYF. The CDR3 DNA is TGCGCCAGCAGTTCCGGGACAGGGGTAGAGACCCAGTACTTC. The complete variable domain, with remaining parts taken from reference TRBV5-1 and TRBJ2-5, reads KAGVTQTPRYLIKTRGQQVTLSCSPISGHRSVSWYQQTPGQGLQFLFEYFSETQRNKGNFPGRFSGRQFSNSRSEMNVSTLELGDSALYLCASSSGTGVETQYFGPGTRLLVL.